Listed here are 11 T cell receptor beta chains from one sample, sequenced in a study of T cell repertoires in cytomegalovirus infection. TCRdb re-analysed the reads in MiXCR, keeping a single row per CDR3 protein. The table includes 680,000 or so distinct CDR3 sequences, roughly 33% detected once. The antigens these receptors bind are not known. The source was cultured PBMCs, collected from culture after CMV antigen stimulation. The source is a human donor in good health (CMV status not recorded). Some clones in this sample may be carry-over from other donors' samples.

This clonotype was seen more than once but under ten times. This chain links TRBV19 with TRBJ2-5; no clear D gene. Germline values: CDR1 LNHDA, CDR2 SQIVND (reference sequence). V lost 5 bases and J lost 0, with 10 bases in between. The CDR3 covers 14 residues. The CDR3 sequence is CASSPRRDQETQYF. The DNA of the CDR3 is TGTGCCAGTAGTCCCAGACGGGACCAAGAGACCCAGTACTTC.

This clonotype was seen ten or more times. V is TRBV7-2 and J is TRBJ2-1; D ambiguous. The CDR3 is 12 amino acids. V was cut by 4 bases and J by 10 bases, with 11 bases left in between. The germline CDR1 and CDR2 sequences are SGHTA and FQGNSA. The CDR3 reads CASSSYFAEQFF. CDR3 bases: TGTGCCAGCAGCTCGTATTTTGCCGAGCAGTTCTTC.

The V gene is TRBV12-3 or TRBV12-4, the J gene TRBJ2-3; 10 nucleotides match TRBD2. J was trimmed by 2 bases and V by 6 bases; bases with no gene match: 5. The CDR3 totals 15 residues. The CDR3 region has the DNA TGTGCCAGCAGCGTAGCGGGGGGACTCACAGATACGCAGTATTTT. Translation: CASSVAGGLTDTQYF.

This rearrangement joins TRBV10-2 to TRBJ2-4; tentative D call: TRBD1 (6 bases). The V gene's germline CDR1 is WSHSY and CDR2 SAAADI. The CDR3 is made up of 15 amino acids. Between the trimmed V and J ends, which lost 2 bases and 2 bases, there was a span of 10 bases. The CDR3 nucleotides are TGCGCCAGCAGTGAGACACAGGGACCCAAAAACATTCAGTACTTC. This encodes CASSETQGPKNIQYF.

This clonotype was seen ten or more times. The chain employs TRBV7-2 and TRBJ2-3; D is unclear. V lost 5 bases and J lost 2, with 5 bases in between. Per the germline V gene, CDR1 is SGHTA and CDR2 is FQGNSA. The CDR3 contains 12 residues. CDR3 DNA sequence: TGTGCCAGCAGCAGGGACACAGATACGCAGTATTTT. Translation: CASSRDTDTQYF.

This clonotype was seen many times. The chain has TRBV6-1 and TRBJ1-1; 9 nucleotides align to TRBD1. The length of the CDR3 is 13 residues. The V and J ends lost 4 bases and 5 bases, in that order; junction bases with no gene match: 2. Germline CDR1 MNHNS, CDR2 SASEGT. The CDR3 bases are TGTGCCAGCAGTGCGACAGGGGGAACTGAAGCTTTCTTT. Its protein product is CASSATGGTEAFF.

This clonotype was seen only a few times. This chain links TRBV28 with TRBJ1-2, with D possibly TRBD1 on 5 matching bases. The germline CDR1 and CDR2 sequences are MDHEN and SYDVKM. This CDR3 region has 15 residues. Trimming pared 2 bases from V and 8 bases from J, leaving 18 bases between. CDR3 amino acids: CASSLAPGQAEGYTF. The CDR3 coding sequence is TGTGCCAGCAGTTTAGCCCCGGGGCAGGCCGAGGGCTACACCTTC.

The chain joins TRBV27 to TRBJ2-1; 8 bases align to TRBD2. CDR1 and CDR2 from the germline V gene are MNHEY and SMNVEV (reference sequence). V lost 6 bases to trimming and J lost 3 bases; unmatched junction nucleotides: 10. The CDR3 consists of 16 residues. The CDR3 DNA reads as TGTGCCAGCAGCCTAGTTGGGCTAGCGGGCTACAATGAGCAGTTCTTC. This encodes CASSLVGLAGYNEQFF.

The chain uses TRBV6-1 and TRBJ2-5; D is possibly TRBD1 (6 bases). V lost 1 base to trimming and J lost 2 bases, with 11 bases between them. The CDR3 has 15 amino acids. In germline, CDR1 is MNHNS, CDR2 SASEGT. CDR3 protein: CASSEGGQSQETQYF. CDR3 DNA: TGTGCCAGCAGTGAAGGGGGGCAATCACAAGAGACCCAGTACTTC.

The chain has TRBV11-2 and TRBJ2-1, with TRBD2 matching 9 bases. V trimming: 5 bases; J trimming: 10 bases; junction bases outside the gene matches: 9. The germline V gene has CDR1 SGHAT and CDR2 FQNNGV. This CDR3 is 14 amino acids long. The CDR3 DNA reads TGTGCCAGCAGCATCCTCCTAGCGGGGTGGGAGCAGTTCTTC. It specifies CASSILLAGWEQFF. The full variable domain, its missing parts supplied by reference TRBV11-2 and TRBJ2-1, is EAGVAQSPRYKIIEKRQSVAFWCNPISGHATLYWYQQILGQGPKLLIQFQNNGVVDDSQLPKDRFSAERLKGVDSTLKIQPAKLEDSAVYLCASSILLAGWEQFFGPGTRLTVL.

The sample holds a few counts of this clonotype. The rearrangement links TRBV7-9 to TRBJ1-5; no clear D gene. The CDR3 consists of 13 residues. V was cut by 1 base and J by 7 bases, with 8 bases left in between. The V gene's germline CDR1 is SEHNR and CDR2 FQNEAQ (reference sequence). The CDR3 spells CASSLGWNQPQHF. CDR3 nucleotides: TGTGCCAGCAGCTTAGGATGGAACCAGCCCCAGCATTTT.